This is a list of T cell receptor beta chains from one sample in a study of blood T cell repertoires in COVID-19. The data were produced by immunoSEQ multiplex PCR, yet TCRdb's version contains in-frame clones alone and is incomplete. The table shows some 22,000 clones, with around 89% occurring only once. The sample was peripheral blood. All receptors come from a human donor with active COVID-19. The donor label of this sample is uncertain. Both conserved end residues are part of each CDR3. D genes are given only for firm matches. Expanded clones are given a class, and other clones once, few, many or no size at all.

CDR3aa,CDR3nt,j_gene,v_gene,d_gene,abundance
CASSAQGAREKLFF,TGTGCCAGCAGTGCTCAGGGGGCACGGGAAAAACTGTTTTTT,TRBJ1-4,TRBV2,TRBD1,NA
CASSYFSQTINNEQFF,TGTGCCAGCAGTTACTTTAGCCAAACGATTAACAATGAGCAGTTCTTC,TRBJ2-1,TRBV6-6,NA,NA
CASSQSDTEAFF,TGTGCCAGCAGCCAATCAGACACTGAAGCTTTCTTT,TRBJ1-1,TRBV14,NA,once
CASTEYPTTDTQYF,TGTGCCAGCACCGAGTATCCGACAACAGATACGCAGTATTTT,TRBJ2-3,TRBV6-5,NA,NA
CASSPSIGISPLHF,TGTGCCAGCAGCCCGAGTATCGGGATTTCACCCCTCCACTTT,TRBJ1-6,TRBV3-1/TRBV3-2,NA,NA
CASSIPFGHSPGNTIYF,TGCGCCAGCAGCATACCCTTTGGACACTCTCCTGGAAACACCATATATTTT,TRBJ1-3,TRBV5-1,NA,NA
CASSRDTTYEQYF,TGTGCCAGCTCACGGGACACCACCTACGAGCAGTACTTC,TRBJ2-7,TRBV18,NA,NA
CASTEGLAADTQYF,TGTGCCAGTACGGAAGGGCTAGCGGCAGATACGCAGTATTTT,TRBJ2-3,TRBV19,TRBD2,NA
CATERGLAGGSSYNEQFF,TGTGCCACCGAGAGGGGACTAGCGGGGGGCTCTTCCTACAATGAGCAGTTCTTC,TRBJ2-1,TRBV10-3,TRBD2,few
CASSLGHLGGETQYF,TGCGCCAGCAGCTTGGGCCACCTCGGGGGAGAGACCCAGTACTTC,TRBJ2-5,TRBV5-1,NA,NA
CASSHLAGSSGANVLTF,TGTGCCAGCAGCCATCTGGCAGGTTCCTCTGGGGCCAACGTCCTGACTTTC,TRBJ2-6,TRBV3-1/TRBV3-2,NA,NA
CASSYSAFRQENTEAFF,TGTGCCAGCAGTTATTCGGCGTTTCGACAGGAGAACACTGAAGCTTTCTTT,TRBJ1-1,TRBV6-2/TRBV6-3,NA,NA
CARSFRGTGREKLFF,TGTGCCAGAAGCTTTCGTGGGACAGGCCGTGAAAAACTGTTTTTT,TRBJ1-4,TRBV7-5,NA,NA
CASSGQGLAYEQYF,TGTGCCAGTAGCGGACAGGGACTTGCCTACGAGCAGTACTTC,TRBJ2-7,TRBV19,TRBD1,NA
CASSLFLGVHYEQYF,TGTGCCAGCAGCTTATTTCTGGGAGTCCACTACGAGCAGTACTTC,TRBJ2-7,TRBV7-9,NA,few
CASSLGQVNSYEQYF,TGCGCCAGCAGCTTGGGGCAGGTAAACTCCTACGAGCAGTACTTC,TRBJ2-7,TRBV5-1,NA,NA
CASSLATGVVTDTQYF,TGTGCCAGCAGCTTAGCGACAGGGGTGGTTACAGATACGCAGTATTTT,TRBJ2-3,TRBV7-6,TRBD1,NA
CATREPGTGGYSNQPQHF,TGTGCCACCAGGGAACCCGGGACAGGGGGCTATAGCAATCAGCCCCAGCATTTT,TRBJ1-5,TRBV24-1,TRBD1,NA
CASSPRGREGETQYF,TGTGCCAGCAGCCCCCGGGGCAGGGAGGGAGAGACCCAGTACTTC,TRBJ2-5,TRBV3-1/TRBV3-2,TRBD2,once
CASSPTSTENIQYF,TGTGCCAGCTCACCTACCTCGACTGAAAACATTCAGTACTTC,TRBJ2-4,TRBV18,NA,NA
CASSTQLAGGRNEQFF,TGTGCCAGCAGTACCCAACTAGCGGGAGGGCGCAATGAGCAGTTCTTC,TRBJ2-1,TRBV28,TRBD2,NA
CASREEGAAKNIQYF,TGTGCCAGCAGGGAAGAAGGGGCTGCCAAAAACATTCAGTACTTC,TRBJ2-4,TRBV25-1,NA,NA
CASSLAQGRNSETQYF,TGTGCCAGCAGCTTAGCCCAGGGAAGGAATAGTGAGACCCAGTACTTC,TRBJ2-5,TRBV7-2,NA,NA
CASRNVGTGGSKQPQHF,TGTGCCAGTCGAAACGTCGGGACAGGGGGTTCCAAGCAGCCCCAGCATTTT,TRBJ1-5,TRBV19,TRBD1,NA
CASSLTRTGEGNTIYF,TGTGCCAGCAGCTTGACCCGGACAGGGGAGGGAAACACCATATATTTT,TRBJ1-3,TRBV5-4,TRBD1,NA
CASMSSVSGYNEQFF,TGCGCCAGCATGAGCTCGGTCTCCGGTTACAATGAGCAGTTCTTC,TRBJ2-1,TRBV5-1,NA,once
CASSPGTGFNEQFF,TGTGCCAGCTCACCTGGGACAGGATTCAATGAGCAGTTCTTC,TRBJ2-1,TRBV18,TRBD1,NA
CASSPGTSGSRHEQYF,TGTGCCAGCAGCCCGGGGACTAGCGGGAGTCGTCACGAGCAGTACTTC,TRBJ2-7,TRBV5-4,TRBD2,NA
CASSYAGEYGYTF,TGTGCCAGCAGTTACGCAGGGGAGTATGGCTACACCTTC,TRBJ1-2,TRBV6-6,NA,NA
CASSMGGSSGNTIYF,TGTGCCAGTAGTATGGGCGGGAGCTCTGGAAACACCATATATTTT,TRBJ1-3,TRBV19,NA,NA
CASSGQGSLNSYEQYF,TGTGCCAGTAGTGGACAGGGGTCACTCAATTCCTACGAGCAGTACTTC,TRBJ2-7,TRBV19,TRBD1,NA
CASSILTGPEKLFF,TGTGCCAGTAGTATCCTGACAGGGCCTGAAAAACTGTTTTTT,TRBJ1-4,TRBV19,TRBD1,NA
CASSDLVPEAFF,TGTGCCAGCAGTGACCTAGTTCCTGAAGCTTTCTTT,TRBJ1-1,TRBV6-1,NA,NA
CASSEFKGASNTQYF,TGTGCCAGCAGTGAATTCAAGGGGGCGTCGAATACGCAGTATTTT,TRBJ2-3,TRBV25-1,TRBD1,NA
CAIRGGANYGYTF,TGTGCCATCCGAGGGGGCGCGAACTATGGCTACACCTTC,TRBJ1-2,TRBV19,TRBD1,once
CASSPRKGQPQHF,TGTGCCAGCAGCCCCCGGAAGGGGCAGCCCCAGCATTTT,TRBJ1-5,TRBV7-9,NA,NA
CASSLGTQISF,TGTGCCAGCAGTTTAGGGACACAGATCTCCTTC,TRBJ1-2,TRBV28,NA,few
CASRRTAGDLTGELFF,TGTGCCAGCAGGCGGACGGCGGGAGATTTAACCGGGGAGCTGTTTTTT,TRBJ2-2,TRBV11-2,TRBD2,NA
CASSHDIDLEAFF,TGTGCCAGCAGCCACGACATCGACCTAGAAGCTTTCTTT,TRBJ1-1,TRBV12-3/TRBV12-4,NA,NA
CASSSFSTGARNEQYF,TGCGCCAGCAGCAGTTTTTCGACAGGGGCAAGGAACGAGCAGTACTTC,TRBJ2-7,TRBV5-1,TRBD1,NA
CASSPGMQYNSPLHF,TGTGCCAGCAGTCCGGGGATGCAGTATAATTCACCCCTCCACTTT,TRBJ1-6,TRBV27,NA,NA
CASSPGGQPQHF,TGTGCCAGCTCACCTGGAGGGCAGCCCCAGCATTTT,TRBJ1-5,TRBV18,NA,NA
CASSRTGSGNTIYF,TGTGCCAGTAGTAGAACAGGGTCTGGAAACACCATATATTTT,TRBJ1-3,TRBV19,NA,NA
CASSPQGSSQPQHF,TGTGCCAGCTCACCACAGGGGTCTTCTCAGCCCCAGCATTTT,TRBJ1-5,TRBV18,NA,NA
CASSLVNSAYEQYF,TGTGCCAGCAGCTTAGTTAACAGTGCCTACGAGCAGTACTTC,TRBJ2-7,TRBV7-9,NA,NA
CASSVAAGGPSDTQYF,TGTGCCAGCAGCGTAGCAGCGGGGGGGCCCTCAGATACGCAGTATTTT,TRBJ2-3,TRBV9,TRBD2,NA
CASRTTSAQETQYF,TGCGCCAGCAGAACGACTAGCGCTCAAGAGACCCAGTACTTC,TRBJ2-5,TRBV10-1,TRBD2,NA
CASSVSSYEQYF,TGCGCCAGCAGCGTCAGCTCCTACGAGCAGTACTTC,TRBJ2-7,TRBV5-1,NA,NA
CASSLWALSSYEQYF,TGTGCCAGCAGTTTATGGGCCCTCAGCTCCTACGAGCAGTACTTC,TRBJ2-7,TRBV28,NA,NA
CASSLGGGGSPDTQYF,TGCGCCAGCAGCTTGGGAGGCGGGGGATCCCCAGATACGCAGTATTTT,TRBJ2-3,TRBV5-1,TRBD2,NA